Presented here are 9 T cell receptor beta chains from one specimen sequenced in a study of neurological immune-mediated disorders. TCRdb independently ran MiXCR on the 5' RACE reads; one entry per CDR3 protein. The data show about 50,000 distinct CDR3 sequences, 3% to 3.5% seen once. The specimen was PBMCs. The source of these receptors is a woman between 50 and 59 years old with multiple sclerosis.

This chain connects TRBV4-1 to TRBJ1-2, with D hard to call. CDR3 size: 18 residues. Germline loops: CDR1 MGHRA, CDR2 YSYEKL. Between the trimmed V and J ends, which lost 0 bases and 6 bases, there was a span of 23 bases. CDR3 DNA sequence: TGCGCCAGCAGCCAAGATGGCCACGGAGAACTGGGTGTTGATGGCTACACCTTC. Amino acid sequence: CASSQDGHGELGVDGYTF.

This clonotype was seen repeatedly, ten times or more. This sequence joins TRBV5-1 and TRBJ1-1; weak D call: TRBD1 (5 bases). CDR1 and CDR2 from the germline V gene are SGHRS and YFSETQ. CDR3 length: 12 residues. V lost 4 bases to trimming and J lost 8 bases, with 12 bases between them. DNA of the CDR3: TGCGCCAGCAGCGTGGGCTGGGGGGAAGCTTTCTTT. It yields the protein CASSVGWGEAFF.

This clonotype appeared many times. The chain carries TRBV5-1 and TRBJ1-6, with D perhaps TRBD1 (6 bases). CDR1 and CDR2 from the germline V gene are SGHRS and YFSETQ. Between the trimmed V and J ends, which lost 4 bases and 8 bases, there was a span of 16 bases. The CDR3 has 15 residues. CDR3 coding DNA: TGCGCCAGCAGCGGGTTTAGGGGGTTCGATTCACCCCTCCACTTT. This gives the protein CASSGFRGFDSPLHF.

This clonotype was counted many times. CDR3 DNA sequence: TGTGCCAGCAGCTTAAGGCCGGGACAGCAGGACAATGAGCAGTTCTTC. As protein: CASSLRPGQQDNEQFF. J is TRBJ2-1 and V is TRBV11-2, with TRBD1 matching over 7 bases. The CDR3 runs to 16 residues. The V gene's germline CDR1 is SGHAT and CDR2 FQNNGV. The trim removed 2 bases at V and 5 bases at J, leaving 9 bases unmatched.

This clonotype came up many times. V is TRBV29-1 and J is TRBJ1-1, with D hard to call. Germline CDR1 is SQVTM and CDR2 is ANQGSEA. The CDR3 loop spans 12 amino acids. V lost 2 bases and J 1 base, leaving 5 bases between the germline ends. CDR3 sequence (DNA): TGCAGCGTTGAACAGACGAACACTGAAGCTTTCTTT. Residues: CSVEQTNTEAFF.

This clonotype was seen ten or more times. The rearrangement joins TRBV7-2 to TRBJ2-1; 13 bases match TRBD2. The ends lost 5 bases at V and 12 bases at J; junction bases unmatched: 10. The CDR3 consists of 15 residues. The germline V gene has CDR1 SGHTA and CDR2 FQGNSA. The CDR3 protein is CASSIRTSGSLGQFF. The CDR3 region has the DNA TGTGCCAGCAGCATTAGGACTAGCGGGAGTCTAGGGCAGTTCTTC.

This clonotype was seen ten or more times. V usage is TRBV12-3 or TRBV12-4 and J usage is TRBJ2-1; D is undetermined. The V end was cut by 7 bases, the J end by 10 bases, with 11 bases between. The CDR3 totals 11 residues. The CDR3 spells CASTRVGEQFF. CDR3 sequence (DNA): TGTGCCAGCACCCGGGTGGGAGAGCAGTTCTTC.

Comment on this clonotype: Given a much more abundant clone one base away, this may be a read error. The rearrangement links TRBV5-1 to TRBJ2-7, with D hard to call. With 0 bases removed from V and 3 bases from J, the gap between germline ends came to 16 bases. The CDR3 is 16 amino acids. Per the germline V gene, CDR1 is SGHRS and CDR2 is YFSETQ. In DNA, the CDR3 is TGCGCCAGCAGCTTGGATCAAGCCCAAATTTACTACGAGCAGTACTTC. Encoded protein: CASSLDQAQIYYEQYF.

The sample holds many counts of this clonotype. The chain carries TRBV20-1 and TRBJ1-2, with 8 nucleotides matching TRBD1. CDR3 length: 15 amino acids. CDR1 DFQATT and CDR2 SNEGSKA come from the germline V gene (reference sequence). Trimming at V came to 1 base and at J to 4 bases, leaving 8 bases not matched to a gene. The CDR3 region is CSARAGTGLSYGYTF. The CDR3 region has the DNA TGCAGTGCTAGAGCCGGGACAGGCTTGTCCTATGGCTACACCTTC.